These 27 T cell receptor beta chains originate from one sample sequenced in a study of T cell changes during pregnancy in multiple sclerosis. Sequenced by immunoSEQ multiplex PCR; TCRdb stores in-frame clones only, minus some. The sample includes tens of thousands of clones, over 70% of them seen just once. The sample in question was peripheral blood, obtained in the first trimester of pregnancy. The source of these receptors is a female donor in good health, enrolled as a control in a pregnancy study.

The J gene is TRBJ2-1, the V gene TRBV6-4; 12 positions agree with TRBD2. The CDR3 spans 15 residues. Germline-derived CDR1 and CDR2 are MRHNA and SNTAGT. V was pared by 5 bases and J by 10 bases, with 9 bases of the junction left unmatched. Here the CDR3 DNA reads TGTGCCAGCAGTCCGACTAGCGGGAGTGGAGGCGAGCAGTTCTTC. Translating it yields CASSPTSGSGGEQFF.

This chain links TRBV4-3 with TRBJ2-2; D may be TRBD1 (6 bases). Germline V gene data show CDR1 as LGHNA and CDR2 as YSLEER. The CDR3 is 15 amino acids. V lost 1 base and J 7 bases, leaving 13 bases between the germline ends. CDR3 nucleotide sequence: TGCGCCAGCAGCCAAGTATCACAGGGCAACGGGGAGCTGTTTTTT. As protein: CASSQVSQGNGELFF.

This clone was detected once. The genes are TRBV7-9 and TRBJ1-4, with 11 bases matching TRBD1. V lost 5 bases and J lost 6; bases outside the gene matches: 5. Germline V lookup: CDR1 SEHNR, CDR2 FQNEAQ (reference sequence). The CDR3 contains 15 residues. The CDR3 spells CASSPPGQGDEKLFF. CDR3 DNA sequence: TGTGCCAGCAGCCCGCCGGGACAGGGGGATGAAAAACTGTTTTTT.

The V gene is TRBV9, the J gene TRBJ1-2; D might be TRBD1 (5 bases). The CDR3 consists of 15 residues. CDR1 and CDR2 (germline): SGDLS, YYNGEE. The germline V and J ends were trimmed by 0 bases and 1 base, with 10 bases remaining between them. CDR3 sequence (DNA): TGTGCCAGCAGCGTAGAACAGGCCCTTAACTATGGCTACACCTTC. As protein: CASSVEQALNYGYTF. Together with reference TRBV9 and TRBJ1-2, the CDR3 gives the full variable domain: DSGVTQTPKHLITATGQRVTLRCSPRSGDLSVYWYQQSLDQGLQFLIQYYNGEERAKGNILERFSAQQFPDLHSELNLSSLELGDSALYFCASSVEQALNYGYTFGSGTRLTVV.

The V call is TRBV5-4, the J call TRBJ2-7, with 7 bases aligning to TRBD2. V was clipped by 4 bases and J by 7 bases; unmatched bases: 14. Per the germline V gene, CDR1 is SGHNT and CDR2 is YYREEE (reference sequence). The CDR3 loop spans 15 amino acids. This CDR3 is CASSISGDGLMEQYF. CDR3 DNA: TGTGCCAGCAGCATCAGCGGGGACGGCCTGATGGAGCAGTACTTC.

The chain is built from TRBV4-2 and TRBJ2-2; a possible D gene is TRBD2 (6 bases). Trimming shortened V by 6 bases and J by 4 bases, and 9 bases separated the two germline ends. Germline V lookup: CDR1 LGHNA, CDR2 YNFKEQ. The CDR3 has 13 amino acids. This CDR3 reads CASSQGGTGELFF. The CDR3 nucleotides are TGTGCCAGCAGTCAGGGAGGCACCGGGGAGCTGTTTTTT.

The chain couples TRBV5-5 to TRBJ2-7; possibly TRBD2 for D (6 bases). Germline V gene sequence: CDR1 SGHKS, CDR2 YYEKEE (reference sequence). Trimming pared 4 bases from V and 5 bases from J, leaving 22 bases between. This CDR3 comprises 16 residues. Here the CDR3 DNA reads TGTGCCAGCAGCCCCTCGGAGGGAATCACCCCCGACGAGCAGTACTTC. It specifies CASSPSEGITPDEQYF.

This chain uses TRBV7-9 with TRBJ2-7, with 9 bases aligning to TRBD1. Trimming removed 4 bases from V and 5 bases from J; junction bases left unmatched: 9. Germline values: CDR1 SEHNR, CDR2 FQNEAQ (reference sequence). This CDR3 region has 15 residues. CDR3 protein: CASSSGGDRAHEQYF. CDR3 bases: TGTGCCAGCAGCTCAGGAGGGGACAGGGCCCACGAGCAGTACTTC.

This chain joins TRBV6-1 and TRBJ1-5, with D possibly being TRBD1 (5 bases). Trimming stripped 6 bases from V and 1 base from J, with 10 bases between. The V gene's germline CDR1 is MNHNS and CDR2 SASEGT. The CDR3 runs 14 residues. CDR3 in DNA: TGTGCCAGCAGCGGGGGGGACAGCAATCAGCCCCAGCATTTT. Protein: CASSGGDSNQPQHF.

By frequency in the sample, this clone is medium-sized (0.01 to 0.1%). The chain has TRBV9 and TRBJ2-7; D gene ambiguous. Germline V lookup: CDR1 SGDLS, CDR2 YYNGEE. The CDR3 totals 14 residues. V shed 4 bases and J shed 1 base, with 12 bases lying between them. CDR3 region: CASSSRENSYEQYF. The CDR3 DNA reads TGTGCCAGCAGCTCCCGAGAAAATTCCTACGAGCAGTACTTC.

This chain joins TRBV2 and TRBJ2-5; the match to TRBD2 covers 9 bases. V lost 4 bases to trimming and J lost 2 bases; unmatched junction nucleotides: 8. The germline gives CDR1 SNHLY, CDR2 FYNNEI. This CDR3 has 16 residues. CDR3 nucleotides: TGTGCCAGCAGTGGGGGGGGACTAGCAGCTCAAGAGACCCAGTACTTC. Amino acids: CASSGGGLAAQETQYF.

The chain carries TRBV30 and TRBJ1-1; 9 positions agree with TRBD1. With 5 bases clipped from V and 1 base from J, the junction kept 8 bases outside the gene matches. Germline assignment: CDR1 GTSNPN and CDR2 SVGIG (reference sequence). There are 15 residues in the CDR3. The CDR3 DNA is TGTGCCTGGGGTGACAGGGGGAGATCGAACACTGAAGCTTTCTTT. This translates into CAWGDRGRSNTEAFF.

This CDR3 is CASSVIGTANEAFF. As DNA, the CDR3 is TGTGCCAGCAGCGTCATTGGGACAGCTAATGAAGCTTTCTTT. The gene calls are TRBV25-1 and TRBJ1-1; TRBD1 agrees at 7 bases. Germline trimming cut 6 bases from V and 7 bases from J; bases unmatched to any gene: 11. This CDR3 region has 14 residues. CDR1 MGHDK and CDR2 SYGVNS come from the germline V gene.

The V call is TRBV5-3, the J call TRBJ2-7; no definite D call. TRBV5-3 is treated as an ORF (open reading frame) with a function not yet certain. CDR3 length equals 13 residues. V gave up 0 bases and J gave up 0 bases, with 4 bases separating them. In nucleotides, the CDR3 is TGTGCCAGAAGCTTGGACAGCTCCTACGAGCAGTACTTC. This translates into CARSLDSSYEQYF.

The chain couples TRBV5-1 to TRBJ1-2; tentatively, D is TRBD1 (5 bases). CDR3 length: 12 residues. Germline V gene lookup returns CDR1 SGHRS and CDR2 YFSETQ. With 0 bases removed from V and 8 bases from J, the gap between germline ends came to 8 bases. DNA for the CDR3: TGCGCCAGCAGCTTGGTGGACACCGGCTACACCTTC. As protein: CASSLVDTGYTF.

This chain links TRBV9 with TRBJ2-7, with D possibly matching TRBD1 (5 bases). V was pared by 1 base and J by 6 bases, with 17 bases between. Germline CDR1 and CDR2: SGDLS and YYNGEE. This CDR3 comprises 15 residues. Here the CDR3 DNA reads TGTGCCAGCAGCGTACTGGACGCCAAGGGGTTCGAGCAGTACTTC. Its translation is CASSVLDAKGFEQYF.

The rearrangement uses TRBV5-8 and TRBJ2-5; TRBD2 agrees at 10 bases. Germline lookup yields CDR1 SGHTS and CDR2 YDEGEE. V lost 0 bases and J lost 5; bases outside the gene matches: 4. The CDR3 spans 15 residues. CDR3 sequence reads: CASSLERGGRETQYF. CDR3 nucleotide sequence: TGTGCCAGCAGCTTGGAGCGGGGGGGCCGGGAGACCCAGTACTTC.

This clone was counted only a few times. The V call is TRBV9, the J call TRBJ1-1; D is uncertain. The CDR3 contains 14 residues. CDR1 and CDR2 (germline): SGDLS, YYNGEE. V was trimmed by 0 bases and J by 0 bases, leaving 6 bases between them. CDR3 nucleotides: TGTGCCAGCAGCGTAGGCGGCATGAACACTGAAGCTTTCTTT. Translating it yields CASSVGGMNTEAFF.

The rearrangement links TRBV25-1 to TRBJ2-7, with TRBD2 as a possible D gene (5 bases). Per germline, CDR1 MGHDK and CDR2 SYGVNS. V dropped 1 base and J dropped 0 bases, with 7 bases sitting between them. The CDR3 is 14 amino acids. For the CDR3, the DNA is TGTGCCAGCAGTGAATCACTAGACTCCTACGAGCAGTACTTC. Translation gives CASSESLDSYEQYF.

The rearrangement uses TRBV19 and TRBJ1-5, with TRBD1 matching 7 bases. The CDR3 has 13 amino acids. V lost 7 bases to trimming and J lost 6 bases; unmatched junction nucleotides: 6. CDR1 is LNHDA, CDR2 SQIVND, per germline (reference sequence). The CDR3, as DNA: TGTGCCAGTAAGGAAAACAGGGGTCAGCCCCAGCATTTT. Its translation: CASKENRGQPQHF. The full variable domain, in which reference TRBV19 and TRBJ1-5 provide the parts outside the CDR3, is DGGITQSPKYLFRKEGQNVTLSCEQNLNHDAMYWYRQDPGQGLRLIYYSQIVNDFQKGDIAEGYSVSREKKESFPLTVTSAQKNPTAFYLCASKENRGQPQHFGDGTRLSIL.

This clone was seen a single time. The gene calls are TRBV5-1 and TRBJ2-7; D gene ambiguous. Between the trimmed V and J ends, which lost 0 bases and 2 bases, there was a span of 9 bases. The CDR3 sequence is 14 residues long. CDR1 and CDR2 (germline): SGHRS, YFSETQ. The CDR3, as DNA: TGCGCCAGCAGCTTGGTTGCAGGCCCCTACGAGCAGTACTTC. Encoded protein: CASSLVAGPYEQYF.

The chain uses TRBV9 and TRBJ2-1, with 10 bases aligning to TRBD2. The CDR3 extends over 16 amino acids. J was trimmed by 5 bases and V by 3 bases; bases with no gene match: 8. Germline loops: CDR1 SGDLS, CDR2 YYNGEE. The CDR3 nucleotides read TGTGCCAGCAGCGCTAGCGGGGGCCTTACTAACAATGAGCAGTTCTTC. Translated: CASSASGGLTNNEQFF.

The rearrangement joins TRBV6-1 to TRBJ2-1; 12 bases match TRBD2. The CDR3 runs 15 residues. With 7 bases clipped from V and 7 bases from J, the junction kept 8 bases outside the gene matches. Germline V gene lookup returns CDR1 MNHNS and CDR2 SASEGT. The CDR3 DNA reads as TGTGCCAGCACCCTACTAGCGGGAGGAGGGAATGAGCAGTTCTTC. It yields the protein CASTLLAGGGNEQFF.

The chain recombines TRBV4-2 with TRBJ2-7; maybe TRBD2 (5 bases). The CDR3 is 15 amino acids. Trimming left V 3 bases short and J 0 bases short, with 12 bases between. In germline, CDR1 is LGHNA, CDR2 YNFKEQ. The CDR3 loop is CASSQEETSSYEQYF. The CDR3 DNA follows: TGTGCCAGCAGCCAGGAGGAAACGAGCTCCTACGAGCAGTACTTC.

V is TRBV5-4 and J is TRBJ2-7; TRBD2 is a possible D gene (6 bases). From germline, CDR1 is SGHNT and CDR2 YYREEE (reference sequence). V lost 4 bases and J 4 bases, leaving 18 bases between the germline ends. The CDR3 length is 15 residues. This CDR3 is CASSLSDSGDYEQYF. The CDR3 DNA sequence: TGTGCCAGCAGCCTGTCTGATAGCGGAGATTACGAGCAGTACTTC.

The V gene is TRBV5-4, the J gene TRBJ2-3; D unclear. V shed 0 bases and J shed 2 bases, with 7 bases lying between them. CDR1 and CDR2 (germline): SGHNT, YYREEE (reference sequence). CDR3 length: 14 amino acids. The CDR3 DNA follows: TGTGCCAGCAGCTTGGGAGGAGTCACAGATACGCAGTATTTT. As protein: CASSLGGVTDTQYF.

The chain links TRBV7-9 to TRBJ2-7, with unresolved D. CDR3 length equals 16 residues. The germline CDR1 and CDR2 sequences are SEHNR and FQNEAQ (reference sequence). Trimming pared 1 base from V and 0 bases from J, leaving 13 bases between. CDR3 residues: CASSLGDTSLSYEQYF. In DNA, the CDR3 is TGTGCCAGCAGCTTAGGTGACACCAGCCTCTCCTACGAGCAGTACTTC.